This T cell receptor (beta chain) was observed in a study of TIL therapy for anti-PD-1-resistant metastatic lung cancer. The time point: pre-treatment sample, taken before nivolumab and TIL therapy. Most excised metastases sampled were pleural nodules or supraclavicular lymph nodes. Germline CDR1 MNHEY, CDR2 SVGAGI. V lost 0 bases and J 6 bases, leaving 18 bases between the germline ends. This CDR3 spans 16 amino acids. This was the immunoSEQ v3 assay. Sequencing used immunoSEQ multiplex PCR; TCRdb keeps in-frame clones, though not all of them. Altogether about 50,000 clones are present, less than 85% being singletons, with the ten largest covering 5.6%.

The sequence was collected from a person aged 30 to 80 with non-small cell lung cancer. V and J are TRBV6-5 and TRBJ2-7; D is possibly TRBD1 (6 bases). This specimen consisted of tumor tissue, obtained at baseline. The CDR3 nucleotides read TGTGCCAGCAGTTACTCGCCGCCTTTACAGGGACGCGAGCAGTACTTC. The encoded protein is CASSYSPPLQGREQYF.